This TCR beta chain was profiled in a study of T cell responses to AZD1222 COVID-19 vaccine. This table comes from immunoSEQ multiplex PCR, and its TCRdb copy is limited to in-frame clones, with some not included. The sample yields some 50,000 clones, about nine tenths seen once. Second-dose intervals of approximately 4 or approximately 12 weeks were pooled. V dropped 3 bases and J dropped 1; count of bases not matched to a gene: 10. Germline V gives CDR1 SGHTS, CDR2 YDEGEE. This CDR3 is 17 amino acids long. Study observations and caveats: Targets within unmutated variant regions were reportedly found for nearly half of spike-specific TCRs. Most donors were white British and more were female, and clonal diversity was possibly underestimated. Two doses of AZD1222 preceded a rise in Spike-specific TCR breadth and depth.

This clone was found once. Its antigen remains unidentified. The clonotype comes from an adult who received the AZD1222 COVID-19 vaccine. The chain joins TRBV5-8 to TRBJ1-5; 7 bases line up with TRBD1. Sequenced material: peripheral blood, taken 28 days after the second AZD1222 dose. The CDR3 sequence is CASSSGGGGRSNQPQHF. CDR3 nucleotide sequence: TGTGCCAGCAGCTCGGGGGGAGGGGGCAGGAGCAATCAGCCCCAGCATTTT. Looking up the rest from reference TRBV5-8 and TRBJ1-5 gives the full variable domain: EAGVTQSPTHLIKTRGQQATLRCSPISGHTSVYWYQQALGLGLQFLLWYDEGEERNRGNFPPRFSGRQFPNYSSELNVNALELEDSALYLCASSSGGGGRSNQPQHFGDGTRLSIL.